These 21 T cell receptor beta chains share one sample of origin, sequenced in a study of T cells in Graves' hyperthyroidism and ophthalmopathy. There were TCR beta CDR3 regions amplified from RNA transcripts. HTBI primers drove first-round RT-PCR of the TCR CDR3. TCRdb recomputed calls from the multiplex PCR reads with MiXCR, one row per CDR3 protein. Of roughly 740,000 distinct CDR3 sequences in the sample, roughly 15% were seen once. Source material: blood. The receptor set was obtained from a man aged 18 to 35 with Graves' hyperthyroidism.

This clonotype was seen repeatedly, ten times or more. This sequence joins TRBV28 and TRBJ1-2, with D possibly matching TRBD1 (5 bases). Germline V gives CDR1 MDHEN, CDR2 SYDVKM. The CDR3 has 14 residues. Trimming cost V 5 bases and J 4 bases, with 14 bases left between them. CDR3 bases: TGTGCCAGCAGTCTCTACAGGTTTCCCTATGGCTACACCTTC. Its protein product is CASSLYRFPYGYTF.

This clonotype was picked up many times. V gene TRBV27 combines with J gene TRBJ2-7; 9 bases map to TRBD2. The V gene's germline CDR1 is MNHEY and CDR2 SMNVEV (reference sequence). With V trimmed by 2 bases and J by 9 bases, 14 bases remained unmatched. This CDR3 is built from 16 residues. CDR3 DNA sequence: TGTGCCAGCAGTTTAAGATTCGGGCGGGAGGGCAGCCGGCAGTACTTC. Amino acids: CASSLRFGREGSRQYF.

This clonotype was counted between two and nine times. This rearrangement joins TRBV7-3 to TRBJ1-4; D unclear. Germline V CDR1 and CDR2: SGHTA, FQGTGA. The CDR3 is 12 amino acids. Trimming left V 6 bases short and J 7 bases short, with 9 bases between. CDR3 in DNA: TGTGCCAGCAGTTACGACACTGAAAAACTGTTTTTT. This codes for CASSYDTEKLFF.

There are many counts of this clonotype. The rearrangement links TRBV18 to TRBJ1-3; possible D gene TRBD1, 5 bases. V gave up 2 bases and J gave up 4 bases, with 9 bases separating them. The germline V gene has CDR1 KGHSH and CDR2 LQKENI. The CDR3 sequence is 14 residues long. The CDR3 DNA is TGTGCCAGCTCACCAATGCAGGGCGGAAACACCATATATTTT. Protein sequence: CASSPMQGGNTIYF.

In its sample, this clonotype was seen a few times. The junction and the germline gene differ at one end; a read error may be behind it. The CDR3 sequence: CASSLDRIGETQYF. The DNA for the CDR3 is TGTGCTAGCAGCTTAGACCGGATAGGAGAGACCCAGTACTTC. The chain carries TRBV7-7 and TRBJ2-5; D remains ambiguous. CDR3 length equals 14 residues. The germline V gene has CDR1 SSHAT and CDR2 FNYEAQ (reference sequence).

At least ten counts were recorded for this clonotype. The V call is TRBV28, the J call TRBJ2-7; 15 bases align to TRBD2. The J segment lost 4 bases and the V segment lost 8 bases, leaving 15 bases of the junction unmatched. The CDR3 sequence is 18 residues long. CDR1 and CDR2 (germline): MDHEN, SYDVKM. The CDR3 is CASCTGLAGGPIHYEQYF. The CDR3 nucleotides read TGTGCCAGCTGTACAGGACTAGCGGGAGGGCCTATTCATTACGAGCAGTACTTC. Combining the CDR3 with reference TRBV28 and TRBJ2-7 gives the whole variable domain DVKVTQSSRYLVKRTGEKVFLECVQDMDHENMFWYRQDPGLGLRLIYFSYDVKMKEKGDIPEGYSVSREKKERFSLILESASTNQTSMYLCASCTGLAGGPIHYEQYFGPGTRLTVT.

This clonotype was counted only a few times. J is TRBJ2-5 and V is TRBV12-3 or TRBV12-4; D gene ambiguous. The CDR3 contains 15 residues. The V gene lost 0 bases and the J gene lost 2 bases, with 10 bases spanning the gap. The CDR3 loop reads CASSLARTLQETQYF. The CDR3 nucleotides read TGTGCCAGCAGTTTAGCGCGGACGCTTCAAGAGACCCAGTACTTC.

This clonotype was observed at least ten times. This chain joins TRBV18 and TRBJ2-5; D ambiguous. Germline assignment: CDR1 KGHSH and CDR2 LQKENI. Trimming left V 5 bases short and J 5 bases short, with 9 bases between. CDR3 size: 12 residues. CDR3 sequence (DNA): TGTGCCAGCTCAGACATGCGGGAGACCCAGTACTTC. It is translated as CASSDMRETQYF.

The genes are TRBV12-3 or TRBV12-4 and TRBJ2-1; 12 bases are a match to TRBD2. V lost 6 bases, J lost 4 bases, and 16 bases stayed unmatched. The CDR3 spans 19 residues. The CDR3 DNA follows: TGTGCCAGCAGCTCCCGACTAGCGGGAGTGGTCCCGGAGTACAATGAGCAGTTCTTC. Amino acids: CASSSRLAGVVPEYNEQFF.

This chain joins TRBV20-1 and TRBJ2-7; 9 bases map to TRBD2. The CDR3 loop spans 16 amino acids. With V trimmed by 0 bases and J by 0 bases, 6 bases remained unmatched. The germline gives CDR1 DFQATT, CDR2 SNEGSKA (reference sequence). This CDR3 reads CSARDGTSGYSYEQYF. The CDR3 DNA reads TGCAGTGCTAGAGATGGAACTAGCGGGTACTCCTACGAGCAGTACTTC.

The chain has TRBV5-6 and TRBJ2-3, with 8 bases matching TRBD2. CDR3 length: 16 amino acids. Germline CDR1 is SGHDT and CDR2 is YYEEEE. V shed 0 bases and J 2 bases; nucleotides not matched to a gene: 5. The DNA for the CDR3 is TGTGCCAGCAGCTTGGGAGTAGCGGGATCCACAGATACGCAGTATTTT. It translates to CASSLGVAGSTDTQYF.

This clonotype was observed many times. CDR3 residues: CASILDRDFYGYTF. The DNA of the CDR3 is TGTGCCAGCATCTTGGACAGGGACTTCTATGGCTACACCTTC. The chain carries TRBV2 and TRBJ1-2; TRBD1 aligns across 8 bases. The trim removed 7 bases at V and 4 bases at J, leaving 8 bases unmatched. This CDR3 spans 14 amino acids. Germline V gene lookup returns CDR1 SNHLY and CDR2 FYNNEI.

This clonotype was picked up many times. The chain has TRBV12-3 or TRBV12-4 and TRBJ1-1; a weak D match, TRBD1 (5 bases). CDR3 length: 14 residues. Trimming took 5 bases from V and 5 from J, leaving 15 bases between them. The CDR3 region is CASSPPGRETEAFF. CDR3 sequence (DNA): TGTGCCAGCAGTCCCCCGGGACGGGAGACTGAAGCTTTCTTT.

This clonotype was counted many times. The rearrangement uses TRBV2 and TRBJ2-5; TRBD1 aligns across 9 bases. CDR1 and CDR2 from the germline V gene are SNHLY and FYNNEI. The V segment lost 8 bases and the J segment 5 bases; nucleotides outside the gene matches: 6. The CDR3 contains 13 residues. The CDR3 sequence is CASRTGGRETQYF. For the CDR3, the DNA is TGTGCCAGCCGTACAGGGGGCCGGGAGACCCAGTACTTC.

The chain couples TRBV28 to TRBJ2-3; 8 bases fit TRBD2. The V and J ends lost 6 bases and 0 bases, in that order; junction bases with no gene match: 5. In germline, CDR1 is MDHEN, CDR2 SYDVKM. This CDR3 region has 15 residues. As DNA, the CDR3 is TGTGCCAGCAGACCCGGGGGGGCTAGCACAGATACGCAGTATTTT. This translates into CASRPGGASTDTQYF.

This chain uses TRBV4-2 with TRBJ1-3; D gene uncertain. The V gene's germline CDR1 is LGHNA and CDR2 YNFKEQ. Trimming left V 1 base short and J 0 bases short, with 7 bases between. This CDR3 has 15 residues. The DNA of the CDR3 is TGTGCCAGCAGCCAAGGTGCAGACTCTGGAAACACCATATATTTT. Translated: CASSQGADSGNTIYF.

The rearrangement links TRBV6-4 to TRBJ1-5; D is undetermined. The CDR3 covers 14 residues. Trimming left V 0 bases short and J 6 bases short, with 9 bases between. The V gene's germline CDR1 is MRHNA and CDR2 SNTAGT. This chain's CDR3 is CASSDSFLSQPQHF. The CDR3 DNA sequence: TGTGCCAGCAGTGACTCGTTCTTAAGTCAGCCCCAGCATTTT.

Only a few counts were recorded for this clonotype. The chain uses TRBV27 and TRBJ2-1, with a weak D call TRBD1 (7 bases). The CDR3 consists of 16 residues. The germline CDR1 and CDR2 sequences are MNHEY and SMNVEV (reference sequence). Trimming shortened V by 3 bases and J by 2 bases, and 14 bases separated the two germline ends. The CDR3 spells CASSFLQGTPYNEQFF. CDR3 DNA: TGTGCCAGCAGTTTTTTACAGGGGACTCCCTACAATGAGCAGTTCTTC.

This clonotype came up a few times. The chain employs TRBV14 and TRBJ2-7; D assignment may be TRBD1 or TRBD2 (5 bases each). V was trimmed by 2 bases and J by 9 bases, leaving 23 bases between them. The CDR3 is 16 residues long. The V gene's germline CDR1 is SGHDN and CDR2 FVKESK. The CDR3 here is CASSQYQGQEVGGQYF. CDR3 nucleotide sequence: TGTGCCAGCAGCCAATATCAGGGCCAGGAAGTCGGAGGGCAGTACTTC.

Here the CDR3 DNA reads TGTGCCAGCAGCGATGGGACTAGTCACGAGCAGTACTTC. As protein: CASSDGTSHEQYF. This chain uses TRBV9 with TRBJ2-7, with 8 bases identical to TRBD2. Germline V gene lookup returns CDR1 SGDLS and CDR2 YYNGEE. V gave up 3 bases and J gave up 5 bases; unmatched junction bases: 4. This CDR3 contains 13 residues.

In its sample, this clonotype was seen a few times. The chain recombines TRBV7-4 with TRBJ1-3, with TRBD1 identical over 7 bases. This CDR3 region has 13 residues. The germline V gene has CDR1 SGHVT and CDR2 SQSDAQ. V shed 6 bases, J shed 4 bases, and the junction held 3 bases outside the gene matches. CDR3 coding DNA: TGTGCCAGCAGAGGGGACAGCGGAAACACCATATATTTT. This codes for CASRGDSGNTIYF.